A single T cell receptor (beta chain) is shown here with its context. This clone was counted a few times. The specificity of this receptor is unknown. The sample holds no much larger clone one base away, and base qualities are not on file. The data belong to a study of blood T cell repertoires in COVID-19 (dated by TCRdb to about 2020). About the investigation overall: Samples from collaborators originated in the United States, Italy and Spain and spanned both the acute and convalescent phases of COVID-19. The prospective study material was composed of cDNA or gDNA derived from T cells, B-cell-depleted T cells, or PBMCs. The dataset comprised deeply sampled blood TCRbeta repertoires from subjects exposed to, actively infected with, or recovered from COVID-19. The repertoires were made available in a free public database intended to serve as a resource for research on the immune response to SARS-CoV-2. Samples came from the ongoing ImmuneRACE study (first 160 participants) plus 1,254 subjects from 6 global collaborators. A de-identified subject ID, COVID-19 status, age in years and sex were almost always included in the sample metadata. Where HLA class I and class II types were available, the types were taken from metadata supplied by the sample provider, not from assay-based typing.

There are 16 amino acids in the CDR3, from cysteine to phenylalanine inclusive. This entry keeps only the CDR3 DNA: 48 bases, framed from base 1. As encoded in the germline V gene (reference sequence), CDR1 is LNHDA while CDR2 is SQIVND. The germline V and J ends show losses of 4 bases and 4 bases respectively, and no gene match explains 8 bases of the junction. Each collaborating institution followed its own protocols to collect whole blood in K2EDTA tubes. For TCRbeta analysis, collaborators shipped samples in one of three forms: frozen whole blood, isolated PBMCs, or DNA extracted from either of those sample types. Broader findings and caveats from the paper: Clinical and demographic metadata were provided uncurated, with the amount varying by source and participant.

The immunoSEQ Assay, a bias-controlled multiplex PCR, was used to amplify TCRbeta CDR3 regions from genomic DNA. From the authors' description of their analysis: Nucleated cell counts per sample were estimated from amplification of reference gene primers within the assay. To quantify the absolute abundance of each unique TCRbeta CDR3 rearrangement, sequence reads were collapsed and filtered. For each sample, productive Simpson clonality was calculated by taking the square root of Simpson's diversity index across productive rearrangements. Entries here come from immuneACCESS through TCRdb and include only in-frame sequences with V and J called. Some clones fail to appear in such tables; in the studies checked, an unresolved V gene covers under half of the shortfall, and the cause of the remainder is unknown. V and J calls plus clone size are reproduced from that table; the DNA served to infer D and trimming. This sample gives about 200,000 clones in total; 88% of them show up just once. The ten largest clonotypes hold approximately 6% of the sample.

The clonotype was recovered from a middle-aged man with active or convalescent COVID-19. Sequencing input: peripheral blood. In this chain, TRBV19 is recombined with TRBJ1-5, with 9 bases in between that match TRBD1. The DNA sequence is given as TGTGCCAGTAGTAGGGGAAGCGGGACAGGGAATCAGCCCCAGCATTTT. Translated, it reads CASSRGSGTGNQPQHF.